This TCR beta chain was observed in a study of high-grade serous ovarian cancer treatment subgroups. Study details: Each sample yielded on average around 7,500 unique TCR beta rearrangements from more than 13,000 reads. Broader study findings: The analyses considered CDR3 and ignored CDR1 and CDR2. Bulk tumor TCR sequencing gave no spatial information. Tumors within one patient showed repertoire similarity of about 0.095 to 0.79.

The tumor samples were collected prior to definitive surgery or chemotherapy. Germline V lookup: CDR1 SGHDT, CDR2 YYEEEE. V was shortened by 1 base and J by 0 bases, with 9 bases between the two germline ends. The CDR3 length is 15 residues. About this clone: Its antigen is unknown.

Produced via immunoSEQ multiplex PCR; TCRdb's table is partial and in-frame only. The repertoire holds some 15,000 clones, 85% to 90% seen once, with over 5.5% in the top ten. The chain links TRBV5-6 to TRBJ2-3; D gene ambiguous. The receptor comes from a human donor with high-grade serous ovarian cancer. The sample was tumor tissue. CDR3 bases: TGTGCCAGCAGCTTGAGGCTGTTCAGCACAGATACGCAGTATTTT. Protein: CASSLRLFSTDTQYF.